Sequencing of this T cell receptor beta chain was carried out in a study of CD4+ T cells in melanoma. General study points: A reported correlation linked neoantigen-specific CD4+ T cells to CD8+, macrophage and B cell function. In melanoma, neoantigen-specific CD4+ T cells reportedly differed in differentiation state.

Libraries were prepared by immunoSEQ multiplex PCR; TCRdb keeps only in-frame clonotypes and omits some of them. This table holds roughly 12,000 clones, almost 70% found once. Comment on this clone: The antigen is not known.

The germline V and J ends were trimmed by 5 bases and 6 bases, with 21 bases remaining between them. CDR1 is SEHNR, CDR2 FQNEAQ, per germline (reference sequence). The CDR3 loop spans 16 amino acids. The sequenced sample was cells from a culture (not recorded whether cultured in vitro). V and J are TRBV7-9 and TRBJ2-3; D may be TRBD1 or TRBD2 (5 bases each). This sequence was found in a human donor with melanoma. In nucleotides, the CDR3 is TGTGCCAGCAGCAAAAGGGACGGCAGACACGGGGATACGCAGTATTTT. Its protein is CASSKRDGRHGDTQYF.